Sequencing of this TCR beta chain was carried out in a study of T cells in Graves' hyperthyroidism and ophthalmopathy. Regarding this clonotype: No antigen is known for it.

Per the germline V gene, CDR1 is SEHNR and CDR2 is FQNEAQ (reference sequence). This CDR3 contains 16 residues. Trimming removed 3 bases from V and 1 base from J, with 12 bases in between. Clinical symptoms, serum thyroxine, TRAb, thyroid ultrasound and orbital computed tomography informed diagnoses. TCR beta CDR3 region amplification was performed from RNA transcripts. HTBI primers were the set used in a first-round RT-PCR of the TCR CDR3. TCRdb processed the multiplex PCR reads anew with MiXCR; each CDR3 protein has one entry. The sample carries about 640,000 distinct CDR3 sequences, around 20% recorded once. General observations from the study: Most thyroid clonotypes with frequency above 0.001 were detected in blood.

Sequenced input: blood. V and J are TRBV7-9 and TRBJ1-4; no reliable D call. The TCR sequence derives from a man under 40 with Graves' ophthalmopathy. CDR3 sequence: CASSLERGVTNEKLFF. The CDR3 coding sequence is TGTGCCAGCAGCTTGGAACGGGGAGTAACTAATGAAAAACTGTTTTTT.